One sample yielded the 20 T cell receptor beta chains listed below, sequenced in a study of Ad26.COV2.S vaccination and SARS-CoV-2 variants. The treatment is: some 20 received Ad26.COV2.S at low or high dose, single or two shots; about 5 received placebo; per-sample allocation not given. Sampling occurred on day 63 after the first vaccine or placebo injection. Only in-frame clones appear in the TCRdb table, and some are missing; sequencing was by immunoSEQ multiplex PCR. The table has about 380,000 clones, roughly four fifths seen once. Material: peripheral blood, obtained in a trial of Ad26.COV2.S vaccine versus placebo. The receptors here all came from a person aged 18-60 years who received the Ad26.COV2.S COVID-19 vaccine or a placebo.

Only a few counts were recorded for this clone. The chain couples TRBV7-9 to TRBJ1-2; D unresolved. Germline V gives CDR1 SEHNR, CDR2 FQNEAQ (reference sequence). The CDR3 length is 16 residues. Between the trimmed V and J ends, which lost 4 bases and 1 base, there was a span of 16 bases. This CDR3 is CASSSDGLSHNYGYTF. CDR3 in DNA: TGTGCCAGCAGCTCAGACGGACTTTCCCATAACTATGGCTACACCTTC.

V gene TRBV4-1 combines with J gene TRBJ2-3, with TRBD2 matching 8 bases. This CDR3 is built from 14 residues. V shed 3 bases, J shed 7 bases, and the junction held 6 bases outside the gene matches. Germline V CDR1 and CDR2: MGHRA, YSYEKL. The CDR3 loop is CASSQTGGANTQYF. The CDR3 DNA reads as TGCGCCAGCAGCCAGACGGGGGGGGCAAATACGCAGTATTTT.

This clone was counted only a few times. This CDR3 reads CASRDQGTYGYTF. CDR3 in DNA: TGTGCCAGCAGGGACCAGGGAACCTATGGCTACACCTTC. The chain is built from TRBV2 and TRBJ1-2, with D perhaps TRBD1 (5 bases). This CDR3 has 13 amino acids. The V end lost 6 bases, the J end lost 4 bases, and 12 bases lay between the germline ends. Germline lookup yields CDR1 SNHLY and CDR2 FYNNEI.

V and J are TRBV18 and TRBJ1-2, with D perhaps matching TRBD1 (6 bases). V lost 3 bases and J lost 2, with 10 bases in between. Per germline, CDR1 KGHSH and CDR2 LQKENI. The length of the CDR3 is 14 residues. CDR3 DNA: TGTGCCAGCTCACCGGGGGGGCCCAACTATGGCTACACCTTC. This translates into CASSPGGPNYGYTF.

The chain joins TRBV27 to TRBJ2-1; the D is unclear. The ends were cut back, 5 bases at V and 4 bases at J, with 18 bases in the middle. The length of the CDR3 is 16 residues. In germline, CDR1 is MNHEY, CDR2 SMNVEV (reference sequence). CDR3 region: CASSPFRERLYNEQFF. The CDR3 region has the DNA TGTGCCAGCAGTCCCTTTCGAGAGAGACTTTACAATGAGCAGTTCTTC.

The genes are TRBV20-1 and TRBJ2-3; D is ambiguous. The CDR3 covers 11 residues. V was clipped by 6 bases and J by 7 bases, with 11 bases between them. Germline V CDR1 and CDR2: DFQATT, SNEGSKA (reference sequence). Here the CDR3 DNA reads TGCAGTGCCGGATCCGGAAATACGCAGTATTTT. Its protein is CSAGSGNTQYF.

The chain joins TRBV9 to TRBJ1-2, with TRBD1 matching over 7 bases. V was pared by 3 bases and J by 2 bases, with 7 bases of the junction left unmatched. The V gene's germline CDR1 is SGDLS and CDR2 YYNGEE. CDR3 length equals 15 residues. The CDR3 protein is CASSGQGGINYGYTF. The CDR3 DNA is TGTGCCAGCAGCGGACAGGGCGGGATAAACTATGGCTACACCTTC.

The chain recombines TRBV11-3 with TRBJ2-1, with 7 nucleotides matching TRBD2. The germline V gene encodes CDR1 SGHNT and CDR2 YENEEA. The CDR3 is made up of 15 amino acids. V was clipped by 5 bases and J by 9 bases; unmatched bases: 13. The CDR3, as DNA: TGTGCCAGCAGCGGTGCGGGAGAGATATTAGGTGAGCAGTTCTTC. Protein sequence: CASSGAGEILGEQFF. Full variable domain (rest looked up from reference TRBV11-3 and TRBJ2-1): EAGVVQSPRYKIIEKKQPVAFWCNPISGHNTLYWYLQNLGQGPELLIRYENEEAVDDSQLPKDRFSAERLKGVDSTLKIQPAELGDSAVYLCASSGAGEILGEQFFGPGTRLTVL.

The V gene is TRBV29-1, the J gene TRBJ1-1; D perhaps matches TRBD1 (5 bases). Trimming removed 6 bases at V and 3 bases at J, with 17 bases between. Germline V lookup: CDR1 SQVTM, CDR2 ANQGSEA. The CDR3 is 14 residues long. The DNA of the CDR3 is TGCAGCGTCGAACGAGGGAAAGGGGACACTGAAGCTTTCTTT. Its translation is CSVERGKGDTEAFF.

This clone was found a few times. The DNA for the CDR3 is TGTGCCAGTAGTTCTACAGGGATGAGCTCCTACGAGCAGTACTTC. Amino acids: CASSSTGMSSYEQYF. The chain has TRBV19 and TRBJ2-7; D perhaps matches TRBD1 (6 bases). Trimming took 5 bases from V and 0 from J, leaving 14 bases between them. This CDR3 is built from 15 residues. The V gene's germline CDR1 is LNHDA and CDR2 SQIVND (reference sequence).

V and J are TRBV5-1 and TRBJ1-1, with a possible D match to TRBD1 (5 bases). Germline CDR1 is SGHRS and CDR2 is YFSETQ. CDR3 length: 14 residues. Trimming took 0 bases from V and 3 from J, leaving 9 bases between them. In nucleotides, the CDR3 is TGCGCCAGCAGCTTGGAGGACATCGACACTGAAGCTTTCTTT. It specifies CASSLEDIDTEAFF. Full variable domain (rest looked up from reference TRBV5-1 and TRBJ1-1): KAGVTQTPRYLIKTRGQQVTLSCSPISGHRSVSWYQQTPGQGLQFLFEYFSETQRNKGNFPGRFSGRQFSNSRSEMNVSTLELGDSALYLCASSLEDIDTEAFFGQGTRLTVV.

The chain recombines TRBV19 with TRBJ1-3, with unresolved D. V dropped 2 bases and J dropped 3 bases, with 11 bases sitting between them. Germline CDR1 is LNHDA and CDR2 is SQIVND (reference sequence). This CDR3 comprises 15 residues. The CDR3 sequence is CASSIMGGSGNTIYF. The CDR3 coding sequence is TGTGCCAGTAGTATAATGGGCGGCAGTGGAAACACCATATATTTT.

The chain uses TRBV29-1 and TRBJ2-3; D ambiguous. From germline, CDR1 is SQVTM and CDR2 ANQGSEA. The CDR3 extends over 14 amino acids. V lost 4 bases and J lost 4, with 15 bases in between. In DNA, the CDR3 is TGCAGCGTTGGGCCTCCCATAGGTGCAGATACGCAGTATTTT. It is translated as CSVGPPIGADTQYF.

The chain has TRBV7-6 and TRBJ1-1; 7 bases are a match to TRBD1. This CDR3 region has 14 residues. The trim removed 5 bases at V and 4 bases at J, leaving 7 bases unmatched. The germline V gene encodes CDR1 SGHVS and CDR2 FNYEAQ. As DNA, the CDR3 is TGTGCCAGCAGCCCAAGTCACAGGGGCACTGAAGCTTTCTTT. This encodes CASSPSHRGTEAFF.

The CDR3 here is CSVVWNSGGLPTDTQYF. CDR3 coding DNA: TGCAGCGTTGTTTGGAATTCGGGGGGGCTTCCCACAGATACGCAGTATTTT. The V and J genes are TRBV29-1 and TRBJ2-3; 8 bases map to TRBD2. J gave up 2 bases and V 4 bases, and 14 bases lay outside the gene matches. The length of the CDR3 is 17 residues. The germline gives CDR1 SQVTM, CDR2 ANQGSEA.

This clone has just a few counts. The chain has TRBV11-3 and TRBJ1-2; 7 positions agree with TRBD1. With V trimmed by 1 base and J by 7 bases, 3 bases remained unmatched. The germline V gene encodes CDR1 SGHNT and CDR2 YENEEA. The CDR3 sequence is 13 residues long. CDR3 bases: TGTGCCAGCAGCTTAGGGCACAGGGGTGGCTACACCTTC. Its translation is CASSLGHRGGYTF.

The V gene is TRBV19, the J gene TRBJ1-4, with a tentative D call TRBD1 (5 bases). The CDR3 contains 16 residues. Germline V gene sequence: CDR1 LNHDA, CDR2 SQIVND (reference sequence). V was cut by 5 bases and J by 0 bases, with 13 bases left in between. The CDR3 protein is CASSAFSTATNEKLFF. In DNA form, the CDR3 reads TGTGCCAGTAGTGCGTTTTCGACAGCAACTAATGAAAAACTGTTTTTT. Drawing the rest from reference TRBV19 and TRBJ1-4, the complete variable domain is DGGITQSPKYLFRKEGQNVTLSCEQNLNHDAMYWYRQDPGQGLRLIYYSQIVNDFQKGDIAEGYSVSREKKESFPLTVTSAQKNPTAFYLCASSAFSTATNEKLFFGSGTQLSVL.

This chain connects TRBV27 to TRBJ2-3; D call uncertain. Trimming took 1 base from V and 2 from J, leaving 7 bases between them. Germline CDR1 and CDR2: MNHEY and SMNVEV (reference sequence). The CDR3 runs to 14 residues. The CDR3 spells CASSLYTATDTQYF. The DNA for the CDR3 is TGTGCCAGCAGTTTATACACCGCCACAGATACGCAGTATTTT.

V is TRBV7-2 and J is TRBJ2-2; no reliable D call. Trimming shortened V by 2 bases and J by 7 bases, and 8 bases separated the two germline ends. From germline, CDR1 is SGHTA and CDR2 FQGNSA. This CDR3 is 13 amino acids long. CDR3 in DNA: TGTGCCAGCAGCTTAAATAGGGACGGGGAGCTGTTTTTT. Translation gives CASSLNRDGELFF.

The chain joins TRBV5-1 to TRBJ1-2, with 8 bases fitting TRBD1. The CDR3 runs to 16 residues. Germline CDR1 is SGHRS and CDR2 is YFSETQ. The trim removed 4 bases at V and 4 bases at J, leaving 12 bases unmatched. DNA of the CDR3: TGCGCCAGCAGCCTAGCCGGGACAGGAGCCGGCTATGGCTACACCTTC. Translated, it gives CASSLAGTGAGYGYTF.